The source of this T cell receptor beta chain is a study of cytomegalovirus exposure and HLA in healthy donors listed by TCRdb under 2017. Regarding the study in general: In an earlier analysis of approximately 640 of the donors, 250 to 350 Gb of sequence data and 120 million or so unique TCR beta sequences from about 179 million T cells were reported. Genome-wide SNP genotypes for about 65% of the roughly 670 donors were used in a later genetic analysis, which treated that subset as a discovery cohort. Every repertoire in the discovery cohort had been generated on one and the same sequencing platform. Rather than using new phenotypic data, the later analysis identified candidate immune exposures from TCR beta sequences and from how often those sequences occurred across donors. High-throughput TCR immunosequencing, statistical association of individual TCRs with disease status, and machine learning were combined to predict cytomegalovirus infection status. The T cell repertoires of about 700 subjects were profiled by immunosequencing and related to cytomegalovirus serostatus. About 300 gigabases of sequencing data and approximately 93 million unique TCR sequences were included in an early release covering under 650 HLA-typed donors. Typing coverage varied by locus: roughly 629-630 donors for A, B, C, DRB1 and DQB1; roughly 500 for DQA1; about 600 for DPA1; fewer than 480 for DPB1. Four or five DR-DQ haplotypes were handled as single units for association and clustering because linkage in the cohort was strong. HLA typing included class I and class II loci at four-digit resolution. Among about 400 genotyped donors of the cohort, an average of about 220,000 unique TCR beta nucleotide sequences was sequenced per donor, of which 15% to 20% were non-productive. In a later analysis, previously published TCR beta repertoires from hundreds of donors were re-analyzed and high-resolution HLA genotyping was added so that TCR occurrence patterns could be studied. An earlier analysis of 587 of the donors applied high-throughput TCR beta sequencing to assess whether each TCR beta V gene segment acted as functional or pseudogenic. Donor age, sex, ethnicity and CMV serostatus were compiled alongside the repertoire data. The study aimed to test whether signatures of past pathogen exposure could be identified by cataloging public T cell receptors. The genetic ancestry cluster associated with self-reported Caucasian donors included 81% of the roughly 400 genotyped donors. Besides the first cohort of approximately 670 subjects, a separate validation cohort made up of 95 to 150 different subjects was used.

The method behind the library was the immunoSEQ multiplex PCR assay. For the multiplex PCR, a mixture combining 60 forward primers for TCR Vbeta segments and 13 reverse primers for TCR Jbeta segments was used. The CDR3 region of rearranged TCR beta genes was amplified from genomic DNA with a multiplex PCR assay. On the Illumina HiSeq System, the amplified TCR beta libraries were sequenced as 87-base-pair reads. In the paper's pipeline: Across the 670 or so repertoires, a later analysis counted tens of millions of unique TCR beta chains, around 11 million of which were shared by at least two donors. A nearest-neighbor algorithm error-corrected the raw reads and collapsed the reads into unique sequences, merging closely related sequences to remove PCR and sequencing errors. To assign V, D and J gene segments, CDR3 sequences were aligned to IMGT reference sequences. For a sequence to be retained, at least a six-nucleotide match to both a V gene segment and a J gene segment was required. Rearrangements were classified as productive when the CDR3 lacked stop codons and remained in frame with V and J, and all other rearrangements were classified as non-productive. Following IMGT convention, CDR3 was defined as the stretch from the second conserved V-encoded cysteine to the conserved J-encoded phenylalanine. The earlier analysis of fewer than 750 of the donors excluded sequences that lacked an unambiguous match to a single V gene segment. In an earlier analysis of approximately 550 of the donors, V segments were called functional above 56.7% productive rearrangements and were called segregating when the between-donor standard deviation exceeded 5%. A statistical classification framework was built to diagnose cytomegalovirus status from the catalog of TCR beta chain sequences. In a later analysis, V and J genes were assigned by comparing TCR nucleotide sequences against IMGT/GENE-DB human TR gene sequences. A later analysis assigned CDR3 sequences and most-parsimonious VDJ recombination scenarios with the TCRdist pipeline. In a later analysis, each TCR beta chain was defined by its CDR3 amino acid sequence together with its V-gene family, and reads without a unique V-gene family were excluded. In a later analysis, around 650 highly shared, low-generation-probability nucleotide sequences were removed to address suspected cross-contamination and a sequencing artifact. In a later analysis, a clonal expansion index for each public chain was calculated from normalized within-repertoire ranks of inferred template counts. In a later analysis, generation probabilities were computed with a VDJ recombination model fitted to out-of-frame rearrangements, and the resulting probabilities were checked against IGoR. In a later analysis, TCR-TCR, TCR-HLA and TCR-CMV co-occurrence was scored with hypergeometric tests, and a repertoire-size bias correction was applied to TCR pairs. A later analysis estimated false discovery rates by permuting HLA or CMV assignments 20 times. In a later analysis, co-occurring TCRs were grouped using DBSCAN, and TCRdist sequence similarity was added for clustering within HLA-allele-positive subsets. Repertoires with fewer than 30,000 or more than 120,000 public chains, plus five repertoires with anomalous nucleotide sharing, were excluded from co-occurrence clustering. TCRdb took this table from immuneACCESS and kept in-frame rearrangements with V and J called. Such tables lack part of the clones; where checked against another copy, unresolved V genes explain under half of the gap, and the rest is unexplained. V and J calls and clone size are as listed in that table; D and trimming were resolved from the DNA. The sample table lists approximately 130,000 clones, over 60% of them with a count of one. The ten largest account for 4.5% to 6% of the sample.

What the study reported, not specific to this receptor: In a later analysis, most CMV-associated TCR beta chains were found to appear HLA-restricted, with HLA associations seemingly driven largely by CMV exposure. Some IMGT-functional V segments, including TRBV6-2 and TRBV6-3, could not be distinguished by the 87-base-pair reads and were therefore excluded. A few of the identified cytomegalovirus-associated TCR beta chains were confirmed in vitro to be specific for cytomegalovirus antigens. V-gene and J-gene trimming of TCR beta chains was associated with a missense DCLRE1C variant in a later genetic analysis, and the association was replicated in an independent cohort. At a false discovery rate of 0.05, a later analysis linked about 17,000 TCR beta sequences to specific HLA alleles. According to a later analysis, parvovirus B19, influenza, CMV and Epstein-Barr virus appeared linked to several top co-occurrence clusters. According to the authors, the approach could potentially be generalized to other disease states and immunological phenotypes. Correlated functional status among segregating V segments might be attributable to linkage disequilibrium, but an unknown experimental factor could not be ruled out. For the cohort, immune exposure information was limited to CMV serostatus. The presence/absence analyses assumed that sequencing depth was roughly uniform across donors, and that assumption may not be true. In an earlier analysis of about 600 of the donors, most TCR beta V segments appeared in productive rearrangements about 87% or about 30% of the time, broadly matching IMGT annotations. A further reported finding was that TCR beta sequences accurately predicted the HLA-A and HLA-B alleles for most subjects in the first cohort. HLA typing was unavailable for some donors at each locus, so association tests used only the typed subset. A cluster of highly shared sequence variants was judged likely to represent a technical artifact of the sequencing pipeline. Across donors, most TCR sequences were observed very rarely, whereas some public TCRs were present in many individuals. In the study, approximately 160 TCR beta chains were listed as associated with cytomegalovirus. A later analysis found that HLA-associated TCR beta chains were more clonally expanded and had lower generation probabilities than equally common non-associated chains. A later analysis found that TCR association rates varied across HLA loci, with DRB1 alleles showing the most associated TCRs and HLA-C alleles the fewest. Only TCR beta chains were sequenced in this cohort, and the absence of alpha or paired-chain data limited detectable features. A later genetic analysis reported fewer N-insertions in productive TCRs among donors in an Asian-associated ancestry cluster than the roughly 700-donor mean. About 17 rarely observed V segments, including chromosome 9 orphons, were excluded from the earlier analysis of almost 600 of the donors because counts were too low. Strong co-occurrence of HLA alleles, especially DR and DQ, made assigning TCR associations to individual alleles difficult. In both the original and validation cohorts, the classifier was reported to diagnose cytomegalovirus status with high specificity and sensitivity.

Spanning cysteine to phenylalanine, the CDR3 consists of 16 amino acids. Solely the CDR3 DNA is kept, with 48 bases framed from the first base. Between the V and J ends, shortened by 4 bases and 2 bases respectively, the junction contains 19 bases. Per the germline V gene (reference sequence), SGHKS is the CDR1 and YYEKEE is the CDR2. As for this clone: Its antigen is not yet known. No per-base quality is available; no much larger clone lies one base away.

In total, roughly 710 healthy bone marrow donors made up the cohort. All cohort members were sampled while nominally healthy, although unrecorded immune exposures were likely present. The donor was CMV seropositive and belonged to the group of some 290 seropositive cohort members. A peripheral blood sample was collected from each donor, and TCR beta sequencing was performed on peripheral blood mononuclear cells. The Qiagen DNeasy Blood Extraction Kit was used to extract genomic DNA from the blood cell samples. The sequencing input was PBMCs. The clonotype comes from a man between 18 and 29 years old in good health and CMV-seropositive. This receptor chain uses TRBV5-5 and TRBJ2-7; the D gene remains uncertain. Read as DNA, the sequence is TGTGCCAGCAGCACTGAGGCCGTGTCGATTGCCTACGAGCAGTACTTC. Translation gives CASSTEAVSIAYEQYF.